The clone carrying this T cell receptor (beta chain) was picked up a small number of times. The antigen is not known. The data originate from a study of T cells in Graves' hyperthyroidism and ophthalmopathy. Study-level background: Peripheral blood sampling occurred at initial diagnosis, before any treatment.

Study outcomes and limitations: Among thyroid clonotypes expanded above 0.001, most also appeared in blood. Median prediction lead before ophthalmopathy onset was 5.5 to 7 months with the model.

It was at first hyperthyroidism diagnosis, before any ophthalmopathy symptoms, that the blood sample was taken. RNA transcripts gave rise to amplified TCR beta CDR3 regions. A set of HTBI primers served as the primers for a first-round RT-PCR of the TCR CDR3. In TCRdb, the multiplex PCR reads were re-called with MiXCR into one record per CDR3 protein. The sample gives about 290,000 distinct CDR3 sequences, about 14% of which show up once; roughly 8.5% is in the top ten. After removal of 0 bases from V and 3 bases from J, the junction contained 7 bases not matched to a gene. The CDR3 contains 18 residues. Germline V gives CDR1 MNHEY, CDR2 SVGEGT.

The chain has TRBV6-2 or TRBV6-3 and TRBJ2-6, with TRBD1 matching over 8 bases. The sequenced sample was blood. The receptor comes from a young woman with Graves' hyperthyroidism that later progressed to Graves' ophthalmopathy. The CDR3 region is CASSYSSRTGIGANVLTF. CDR3 DNA sequence: TGTGCCAGCAGTTACTCGAGCAGGACAGGGATTGGGGCCAACGTCCTGACTTTC.